These T cell receptor beta chains were read from a single sample in a study of T cells in Graves' hyperthyroidism and ophthalmopathy. TCRdb processed the multiplex PCR reads anew with MiXCR; each CDR3 protein has one entry. The sample lists about 740,000 distinct CDR3 sequences, about 14% occurring once. The sequenced material came from blood. These receptors originate from a woman in her late teens or twenties with Graves' hyperthyroidism. The CDR3 runs from the conserved cysteine through the conserved F or W. D genes are given only for firm matches. A row's size may be missing; if present it is once, few, many or a size class.

clone_size d_call j_call v_call cdr3_aa cdr3_nt
- TRBD2 TRBJ2-1 TRBV7-9 CASSLGRGLTYNEQFF TGTGCCAGCAGCTTAGGGCGGGGACTAACCTACAATGAGCAGTTCTTC
few - TRBJ2-1 TRBV7-3 CASSLRSASRSYNEQFF TGTGCCAGCAGCTTAAGATCTGCCTCTCGCTCCTACAATGAGCAGTTCTTC
- - TRBJ2-6 TRBV2 CASSPGKTGANVLTF TGTGCCAGCAGCCCAGGAAAAACTGGAGCCAACGTCCTGACTTTC
many - TRBJ1-6 TRBV20-1 CSAKTRAGNSPLHF TGCAGTGCCAAAACCAGGGCGGGGAATTCACCCCTCCACTTT
few TRBD1 TRBJ2-4 TRBV4-1 CASSSGTGGLGKNIQYF TGCGCCAGCAGCTCCGGGACAGGGGGCTTGGGCAAAAACATTCAGTACTTC
many - TRBJ2-1 TRBV13 CASSLLLRGGHNEQFF TGTGCCAGCAGCTTACTCCTGCGGGGTGGCCACAATGAGCAGTTCTTC
- - TRBJ2-1 TRBV20-1 CSAFDWSSYNEQFF TGCAGTGCTTTTGACTGGAGCTCCTACAATGAGCAGTTCTTC
- - TRBJ2-2 TRBV19 CASSKRTGRGTGELFF TGTGCCAGTAGTAAGCGGACGGGGCGGGGCACCGGGGAGCTGTTTTTT
few TRBD2 TRBJ2-7 TRBV20-1 CSAPSGSFQSRYEQYF TGCAGTGCTCCTAGCGGGAGTTTTCAATCACGCTACGAGCAGTACTTC
few TRBD2 TRBJ2-1 TRBV6-7 CASSYSKLADRNEQFF TGTGCCAGCAGTTACTCGAAACTAGCGGACCGCAATGAGCAGTTCTTC
few - TRBJ2-1 TRBV24-1 CATSGSNSGAAEQFF TGTGCCACCAGTGGCTCGAACTCCGGCGCGGCTGAGCAGTTCTTC
- TRBD2 TRBJ2-7 TRBV27 CATSRGTSGSLNEQYF TGTGCCACCTCGAGGGGGACTAGCGGGAGCCTAAACGAGCAGTACTTC
few TRBD1 TRBJ1-4 TRBV27 CASSFVTGGEKLFF TGTGCCAGCAGTTTCGTTACAGGGGGTGAAAAACTGTTTTTT
few - TRBJ1-2 TRBV18 CASSPRTGSYTF TGTGCCAGCTCACCACGAACAGGGAGCTACACCTTC
- TRBD2 TRBJ2-3 TRBV20-1 CSARDRSGRGTDTRYF TGCAGTGCTAGAGATCGAAGCGGGAGGGGAACAGATACGCGGTATTTT
many - TRBJ1-1 TRBV12-3/TRBV12-4 CASRDLSSEAFF TGTGCCAGCAGGGATCTTTCTTCTGAAGCTTTCTTT
- - TRBJ2-3 TRBV19 CASSARRRGTDTQYF TGTGCCAGTAGTGCGCGACGAAGGGGAACAGATACGCAGTATTTT
many - TRBJ1-2 TRBV18 CASSPADGSNYGYTF TGTGCCAGCTCACCAGCGGACGGATCCAACTATGGCTACACCTTC
few - TRBJ2-2 TRBV20-1 CSARDILAVNTGELFF TGCAGTGCTAGAGATATTCTAGCCGTAAACACCGGGGAGCTGTTTTTT
- - TRBJ2-5 TRBV6-2/TRBV6-3 CASSRARLETQYF TGTGCCAGCAGCCGGGCTCGTCTGGAGACCCAGTACTTC
many - TRBJ1-1 TRBV18 CASSHYRDPNTEAFF TGTGCCAGCTCTCACTACAGGGACCCTAACACTGAAGCTTTCTTT
many - TRBJ2-7 TRBV20-1 CSARVGRDLYEQYF TGCAGTGCTAGAGTCGGCCGGGACCTTTACGAGCAGTACTTC
many - TRBJ1-1 TRBV12-3/TRBV12-4 CASSWGRGGGTEAFF TGTGCCAGCAGTTGGGGCAGGGGTGGGGGCACTGAAGCTTTCTTT
many TRBD1 TRBJ1-4 TRBV5-1 CASSLDRATATNEKLFF TGCGCCAGCAGCTTAGACAGGGCCACTGCAACTAATGAAAAACTGTTTTTT
many - TRBJ2-1 TRBV7-2 CARKGGPHKYNEQFF TGTGCCAGAAAAGGAGGGCCCCACAAATACAATGAGCAGTTCTTC
few TRBD2 TRBJ2-1 TRBV6-1 CASSSLTSSSGRRNEQFF TGTGCCAGCAGTTCTCTTACTTCTTCTAGCGGGCGCCGTAATGAGCAGTTCTTC
few - TRBJ1-2 TRBV4-1 CASSQVQRDYYGYTF TGCGCCAGCAGCCAAGTACAGAGGGATTATTATGGCTACACCTTC
- - TRBJ2-2 TRBV7-9 CASSLRASARNTGELFF TGTGCCAGCAGCTTAAGGGCTAGCGCGAGGAACACCGGGGAGCTGTTTTTT
- - TRBJ2-3 TRBV20-1 CSASSGVGDTQYF TGCAGTGCTAGTTCCGGGGTCGGAGATACGCAGTATTTT
few TRBD1 TRBJ2-2 TRBV28 CASSSGGLGELFF TGTGCCAGCAGTTCAGGGGGCCTCGGGGAGCTGTTTTTT
few - TRBJ1-1 TRBV12-3/TRBV12-4 CASSFRRSGGGNTEAFF TGTGCCAGCAGTTTTCGTCGTTCGGGTGGAGGGAACACTGAAGCTTTCTTT
- TRBD1 TRBJ2-1 TRBV6-1 CASSEGHRGWDNEQFF TGTGCCAGCAGTGAAGGCCACAGGGGGTGGGACAATGAGCAGTTCTTC
many - TRBJ2-7 TRBV5-1 CASSLASHSSYEQYF TGCGCCAGCAGCTTGGCCAGCCACTCTTCCTACGAGCAGTACTTC
many - TRBJ2-1 TRBV6-1 CASSVIASNEQFF TGTGCCAGCAGCGTAATAGCAAGCAATGAGCAGTTCTTC
- - TRBJ2-2 TRBV10-3 CAISDPSRRGGELFF TGTGCCATCAGTGATCCCTCTAGAAGGGGCGGGGAGCTGTTTTTT
many - TRBJ1-5 TRBV4-1 CASSQVRGSNQPQHF TGCGCCAGCAGCCAAGTCAGGGGTAGCAATCAGCCCCAGCATTTT
many TRBD2 TRBJ2-1 TRBV12-3/TRBV12-4 CASTFSTSGTNEQFF TGTGCCAGCACCTTTAGTACTAGCGGTACCAATGAGCAGTTCTTC
few - TRBJ1-1 TRBV9 CASSGGSYTEAFF TGTGCCAGCAGCGGGGGTTCGTACACTGAAGCTTTCTTT
- - TRBJ1-2 TRBV19 CASNPSGNARNYGYTF TGTGCCAGTAATCCCTCGGGAAACGCTCGTAACTATGGCTACACCTTC
few - TRBJ2-5 TRBV9 CASSVDGRKETQYF TGTGCCAGCAGCGTAGACGGCAGGAAAGAGACCCAGTACTTC
- - TRBJ2-1 TRBV5-1 CASSLRDWYNGQFF TGCGCCAGCAGCTTAAGGGACTGGTACAATGGGCAGTTCTTC
few TRBD1 TRBJ1-5 TRBV6-1 CASSGGQGGAQPQHF TGTGCCAGCAGTGGAGGACAGGGGGGAGCCCAGCCCCAGCATTTT
- - TRBJ2-3 TRBV28 CASSLGPGTTLTDTQYF TGTGCCAGCAGTTTAGGACCGGGAACGACCCTCACAGATACGCAGTATTTT
- - TRBJ2-3 TRBV6-1 CASSAYGYLNTDTQYF TGTGCCAGCAGTGCCTATGGGTACCTCAACACAGATACGCAGTATTTT
few - TRBJ1-4 TRBV12-3/TRBV12-4 CASSFNRVDEKLFF TGTGCCAGCAGTTTTAACAGGGTGGACGAAAAACTGTTTTTT
many - TRBJ2-3 TRBV30 CAWSFGTDTQYF TGTGCCTGGAGTTTTGGCACAGATACGCAGTATTTT
- TRBD2 TRBJ2-1 TRBV28 CASSPSSFAGEFF TGTGCCAGCAGTCCTTCATCCTTTGCGGGAGAGTTCTTC
few - TRBJ2-2 TRBV12-3/TRBV12-4 CASSRRERNTGELFF TGTGCCAGCAGCCGAAGGGAGAGGAACACCGGGGAGCTGTTTTTT
- TRBD1 TRBJ2-7 TRBV29-1 CSVTGQATYEQYF TGCAGCGTCACGGGACAGGCTACCTACGAGCAGTACTTC